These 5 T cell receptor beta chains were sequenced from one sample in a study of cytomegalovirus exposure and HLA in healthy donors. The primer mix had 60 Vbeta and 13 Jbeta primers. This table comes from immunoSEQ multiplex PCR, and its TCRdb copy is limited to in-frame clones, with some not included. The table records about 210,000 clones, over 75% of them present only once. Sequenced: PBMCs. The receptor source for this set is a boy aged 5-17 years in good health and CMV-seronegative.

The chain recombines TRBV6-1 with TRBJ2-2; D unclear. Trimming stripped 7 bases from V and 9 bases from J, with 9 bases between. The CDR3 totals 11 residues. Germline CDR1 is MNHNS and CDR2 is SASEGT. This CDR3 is CASNLGRELFF. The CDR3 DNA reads TGTGCCAGCAATCTTGGCCGGGAGCTGTTTTTT.

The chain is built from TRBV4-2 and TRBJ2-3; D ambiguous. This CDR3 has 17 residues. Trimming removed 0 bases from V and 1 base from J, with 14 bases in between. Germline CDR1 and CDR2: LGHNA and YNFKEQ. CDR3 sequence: CASSQDRGAVGTDTQYF. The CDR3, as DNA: TGTGCCAGCAGCCAAGATCGCGGTGCCGTGGGCACAGATACGCAGTATTTT.

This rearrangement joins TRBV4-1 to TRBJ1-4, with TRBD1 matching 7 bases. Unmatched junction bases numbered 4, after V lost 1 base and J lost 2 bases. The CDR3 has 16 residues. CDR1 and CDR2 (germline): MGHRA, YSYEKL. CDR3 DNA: TGCGCCAGCAGCCAAGCCCAGGGGGGCACTAATGAAAAACTGTTTTTT. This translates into CASSQAQGGTNEKLFF.

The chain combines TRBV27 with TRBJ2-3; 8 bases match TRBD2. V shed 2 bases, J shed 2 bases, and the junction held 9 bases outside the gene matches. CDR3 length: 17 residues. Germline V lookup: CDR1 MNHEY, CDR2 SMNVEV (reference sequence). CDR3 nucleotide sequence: TGTGCCAGCAGTTTAGCCTTACTAGCGGAGGACACAGATACGCAGTATTTT. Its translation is CASSLALLAEDTDTQYF.

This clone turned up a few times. The CDR3 protein is CASSFEGVSYNEQFF. As DNA, the CDR3 is TGCGCCAGCAGCTTTGAGGGGGTCTCGTACAATGAGCAGTTCTTC. The chain couples TRBV5-1 to TRBJ2-1; maybe TRBD1 (6 bases). Germline CDR1 is SGHRS and CDR2 is YFSETQ. V was clipped by 2 bases and J by 4 bases, with 13 bases between them. CDR3 length: 15 residues.